The next 17 T cell receptor beta chains were all read from a single sample in a study of CD8+ T cells in alopecia areata. As for treatment: oral pan-JAK inhibitor, 5-10 mg twice daily. Once RNA had been extracted, it was reverse transcribed into cDNA to act as the sequencing template. Clones were read by immunoSEQ multiplex PCR, and TCRdb kept only the in-frame ones, dropping some. The sample carries 150,000 to 200,000 clones, roughly 60% recorded once. Specimen: CD4+ T cells sorted from blood, collected around week 50, from a patient treated with tofacitinib. The receptors were gathered from a human donor with alopecia areata.

The chain employs TRBV7-6 and TRBJ2-3; no clear D gene. Germline V gene data show CDR1 as SGHVS and CDR2 as FNYEAQ. The CDR3 contains 13 residues. V was trimmed by 5 bases and J by 3 bases, leaving 9 bases between them. CDR3 DNA sequence: TGTGCCAGCAGCCCGGTGGGAACAGATACGCAGTATTTT. Protein sequence: CASSPVGTDTQYF.

The chain is built from TRBV2 and TRBJ1-5; no reliable D call. This CDR3 has 14 residues. Trimming removed 10 bases from V and 0 bases from J, with 13 bases in between. Germline V gene lookup returns CDR1 SNHLY and CDR2 FYNNEI. The CDR3 DNA reads TGTGCCACCACCGGAACGGATAGCAATCAGCCCCAGCATTTT. This codes for CATTGTDSNQPQHF.

Notes on this clone: This same CDR3 is encoded by further DNA sequences in the sample. The J gene is TRBJ1-1, the V gene TRBV29-1; the D is unclear. This CDR3 has 12 residues. Germline-derived CDR1 and CDR2 are SQVTM and ANQGSEA. Trimming removed 1 base at V and 0 bases at J, with 3 bases between. The chain's CDR3 is CSVEGMNTEAFF. CDR3 bases: TGCAGCGTTGAAGGGATGAACACTGAAGCTTTCTTT.

The table lists this clone with a few counts. The rearrangement links TRBV29-1 to TRBJ2-1; perhaps D is TRBD1 or TRBD2 (5 bases each). This CDR3 contains 12 residues. V shed 0 bases and J shed 12 bases, with 12 bases lying between them. Germline V gene data show CDR1 as SQVTM and CDR2 as ANQGSEA. CDR3 sequence (DNA): TGCAGCGTTGAAGACCCGGGGACGGTGCAGTTCTTC. Its protein product is CSVEDPGTVQFF.

Written as DNA, the CDR3 is TGCAGCGTTGATGGGGCAGGGGGAGGCTACGAGCAGTACTTC. This encodes CSVDGAGGGYEQYF. V is TRBV29-1 and J is TRBJ2-7; possible D gene TRBD1, 7 bases. The V end lost 3 bases, the J end lost 3 bases, and 15 bases lay between the germline ends. Germline CDR1 SQVTM, CDR2 ANQGSEA. The CDR3 covers 14 residues.

The J gene is TRBJ2-7, the V gene TRBV7-2, with 9 bases fitting TRBD2. The CDR3 consists of 18 residues. V shed 5 bases, J shed 0 bases, and the junction held 14 bases outside the gene matches. Germline V lookup: CDR1 SGHTA, CDR2 FQGNSA. The CDR3 DNA is TGTGCCAGCAGCCCGCGGGGGGGTGGCGCCGGAGGCTCCTACGAGCAGTACTTC. Protein product: CASSPRGGGAGGSYEQYF.

This clone was found a few times. The chain is built from TRBV2 and TRBJ2-2; 9 bases agree with TRBD2. Per the germline V gene, CDR1 is SNHLY and CDR2 is FYNNEI. The CDR3 spans 15 residues. V lost 7 bases and J lost 1; bases outside the gene matches: 4. CDR3 sequence (DNA): TGTGCCAGCAAACGACTAGCGGAGAACACCGGGGAGCTGTTTTTT. It encodes CASKRLAENTGELFF.

The chain couples TRBV30 to TRBJ1-2; D is undetermined. V was trimmed by 1 base and J by 4 bases, leaving 10 bases between them. The germline V gene has CDR1 GTSNPN and CDR2 SVGIG (reference sequence). The CDR3 contains 13 residues. CDR3 region: CAWSAGGSYGYTF. The CDR3 DNA follows: TGTGCCTGGAGTGCAGGAGGGAGCTATGGCTACACCTTC.

This clone was found once. V is TRBV5-6 and J is TRBJ1-6, with D uncertain. Germline loops: CDR1 SGHDT, CDR2 YYEEEE. V was trimmed by 0 bases and J by 0 bases, leaving 4 bases between them. This CDR3 spans 15 amino acids. DNA for the CDR3: TGTGCCAGCAGCTTGGGGAGCTCCTATAATTCACCCCTCCACTTT. This sequence encodes CASSLGSSYNSPLHF. Looking up the rest from reference TRBV5-6 and TRBJ1-6 gives the full variable domain: DAGVTQSPTHLIKTRGQQVTLRCSPKSGHDTVSWYQQALGQGPQFIFQYYEEEERQRGNFPDRFSGHQFPNYSSELNVNALLLGDSALYLCASSLGSSYNSPLHFGNGTRLTVT.

The gene calls are TRBV4-3 and TRBJ2-1; D unresolved. The CDR3 sequence is 13 residues long. Deletions cut 1 base from V and 9 bases from J, with 10 bases between. Germline CDR1 reads LGHNA; CDR2 reads YSLEER. The CDR3 nucleotides are TGCGCCAGCAGCCAAGTCCCCTCTAGTGAGCAGTTCTTC. This translates into CASSQVPSSEQFF.

This chain uses TRBV5-1 with TRBJ2-3; D is undetermined. The length of the CDR3 is 15 residues. From germline, CDR1 is SGHRS and CDR2 YFSETQ. V was pared by 0 bases and J by 0 bases, with 8 bases between. CDR3 in amino acids: CASSLVLASTDTQYF. As DNA, the CDR3 is TGCGCCAGCAGCTTGGTTCTGGCTAGCACAGATACGCAGTATTTT.

This chain uses TRBV27 with TRBJ2-3; 13 bases fit TRBD2. In germline, CDR1 is MNHEY, CDR2 SMNVEV (reference sequence). The CDR3 is 16 amino acids. Germline trimming cut 5 bases from V and 1 base from J; bases unmatched to any gene: 3. CDR3 DNA: TGTGCCAGCAGTCTCGGACTAGCGGGGGGCACAGATACGCAGTATTTT. Residues: CASSLGLAGGTDTQYF.

This clone was found once. The V gene is TRBV20-1, the J gene TRBJ2-7; TRBD1 matches at 7 bases. Germline-derived CDR1 and CDR2 are DFQATT and SNEGSKA (reference sequence). This CDR3 contains 11 residues. After removal of 5 bases from V and 5 bases from J, the junction contained 3 bases not matched to a gene. CDR3 nucleotide sequence: TGCAGTGCTCTCAGGGGGAACGAGCAGTACTTC. It codes for CSALRGNEQYF.

This clone was observed a handful of times. The V gene is TRBV6-5, the J gene TRBJ1-2, with 9 positions matching TRBD1. V was clipped by 7 bases and J by 3 bases; unmatched bases: 6. This CDR3 contains 14 residues. Germline V lookup: CDR1 MNHEY, CDR2 SVGAGI. The CDR3 loop is CASNAGTGYYGYTF. CDR3 bases: TGTGCCAGCAATGCCGGGACAGGGTACTATGGCTACACCTTC.

V and J are TRBV29-1 and TRBJ2-3; 9 nucleotides agree with TRBD2. The junction had 4 bases not matched to a gene; V was cut back by 5 bases and J by 1 base. Germline CDR1 reads SQVTM; CDR2 reads ANQGSEA. The CDR3 contains 14 residues. The CDR3 region has the DNA TGCAGCGTTAGACTAGCGGCCCGCACAGATACGCAGTATTTT. It is translated as CSVRLAARTDTQYF.

The chain uses TRBV7-2 and TRBJ2-5, with D perhaps given as TRBD1 or TRBD2 (5 bases each). Germline-derived CDR1 and CDR2 are SGHTA and FQGNSA. V lost 2 bases to trimming and J lost 5 bases, with 15 bases between them. The CDR3 is 15 amino acids. The CDR3 region has the DNA TGTGCCAGCAGCTTAACCCTTGGGGGTGGCGAGACCCAGTACTTC. Its protein product is CASSLTLGGGETQYF.

The J gene is TRBJ2-2, the V gene TRBV10-3; the match to TRBD1 covers 9 bases. CDR1 is ENHRY, CDR2 SYGVKD, per germline. This CDR3 region has 13 residues. The V and J ends lost 10 bases and 4 bases, in that order; junction bases with no gene match: 4. This CDR3 reads CATRDRATGELFF. CDR3 DNA: TGTGCCACCCGGGACAGGGCCACCGGGGAGCTGTTTTTT.